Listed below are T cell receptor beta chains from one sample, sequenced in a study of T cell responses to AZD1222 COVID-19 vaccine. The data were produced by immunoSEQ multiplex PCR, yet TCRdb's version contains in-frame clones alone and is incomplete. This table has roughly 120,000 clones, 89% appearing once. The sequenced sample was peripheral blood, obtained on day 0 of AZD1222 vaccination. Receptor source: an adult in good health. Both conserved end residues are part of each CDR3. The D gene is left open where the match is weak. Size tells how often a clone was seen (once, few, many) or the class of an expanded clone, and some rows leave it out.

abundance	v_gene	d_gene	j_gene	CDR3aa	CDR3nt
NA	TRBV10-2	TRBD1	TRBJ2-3	CASSERTGGDYRYGQYF	TGCGCCAGCAGTGAGAGGACAGGAGGAGATTACAGATATGGGCAGTATTTT
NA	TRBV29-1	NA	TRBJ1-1	CSVSLLEAFF	TGCAGCGTATCCCTCCTTGAAGCTTTCTTT
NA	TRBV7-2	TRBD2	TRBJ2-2	CASSLGLAGGNTGELFF	TGTGCCAGCAGCCTGGGACTAGCGGGGGGGAACACCGGGGAGCTGTTTTTT
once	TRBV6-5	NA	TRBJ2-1	CASSYDGLREQFF	TGTGCCAGCAGTTACGACGGCTTACGGGAGCAGTTCTTC
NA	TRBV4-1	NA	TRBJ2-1	CASSQSRERTYNEQFF	TGCGCCAGCAGCCAGAGCAGGGAGCGAACCTACAATGAGCAGTTCTTC
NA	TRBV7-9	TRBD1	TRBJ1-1	CASRRRDRGINTEAFF	TGTGCCAGCAGGCGCCGGGACAGGGGGATTAACACTGAAGCTTTCTTT
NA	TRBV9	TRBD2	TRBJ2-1	CASSKGLAGAPTYNEQFF	TGTGCCAGCAGCAAGGGACTAGCGGGGGCCCCCACTTACAATGAGCAGTTCTTC
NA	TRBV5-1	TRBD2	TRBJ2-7	CASSLALAGPSDEQYF	TGCGCCAGCAGCTTGGCACTAGCGGGCCCCTCGGACGAGCAGTACTTC
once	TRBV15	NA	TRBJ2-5	CATSGQPQETQYF	TGTGCCACCAGCGGGCAACCCCAAGAGACCCAGTACTTC
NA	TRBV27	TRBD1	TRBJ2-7	CASRPFPGQGGEQYF	TGTGCCAGCAGACCATTCCCGGGACAGGGAGGTGAGCAGTACTTC
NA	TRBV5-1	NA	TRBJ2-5	CASSLGAEETQYF	TGCGCCAGCAGCCTCGGGGCAGAAGAGACCCAGTACTTC
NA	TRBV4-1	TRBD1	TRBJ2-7	CASSHPPGTGVIEQYF	TGCGCCAGCAGCCACCCACCCGGGACAGGTGTCATCGAGCAGTACTTC